The following is a TCR beta chain sequence with its context. V was pared by 1 base and J by 6 bases, with 10 bases between. The CDR3 extends over 15 amino acids. CDR1 is SEHNR and CDR2 is FQNEAQ in the germline V gene (reference sequence). This table comes from immunoSEQ multiplex PCR, and its TCRdb copy is limited to in-frame clones, with some not included. In the table there are about 62,000 clones, 80% to 95% of which are singletons. This entry belongs to a study of OX40 agonist ivuxolimab in advanced cancers. This chain links TRBV7-9 with TRBJ1-6; D gene unclear. The sequence came from an adult with an advanced solid tumor such as melanoma, head and neck, liver or kidney cancer. Sequencing was performed on CD4+ or CD8+ T cells sorted from blood, taken in a trial of the OX40 agonist ivuxolimab. CDR3 loop: CASSLGNALNSPLHF. For the CDR3, the DNA is TGTGCCAGCAGCTTAGGGAATGCGCTTAATTCACCCCTCCACTTT.